This T cell receptor (beta chain) was identified in a study of a mutant IDH1 vaccine in newly diagnosed glioma. Regarding this clone: Its cognate antigen is unknown.

As for time point: week 35, safety follow-up. What each vaccine dose contained was 300 ug of mutant IDH1 20-mer peptide, accompanied by topical imiquimod. This CDR3 contains 15 residues. J gave up 3 bases and V 2 bases, and 3 bases lay outside the gene matches. Germline V gene lookup returns CDR1 SGHTS and CDR2 YDEGEE. Clones were sequenced by immunoSEQ multiplex PCR, and TCRdb holds only the in-frame ones, with some missing. In the table there are tens of thousands of clones, around 87% of which are singletons. The sequence was collected from a man aged 25-45 years with glioma. The sample here was PBMCs, taken from a glioma patient whose treatment included an IDH1 peptide vaccine. The chain links TRBV5-8 to TRBJ1-2; 11 bases line up with TRBD1. CDR3 sequence (DNA): TGTGCCAGCAGCTTTCGGGACAGGGGGGACTATGGCTACACCTTC. It specifies CASSFRDRGDYGYTF.